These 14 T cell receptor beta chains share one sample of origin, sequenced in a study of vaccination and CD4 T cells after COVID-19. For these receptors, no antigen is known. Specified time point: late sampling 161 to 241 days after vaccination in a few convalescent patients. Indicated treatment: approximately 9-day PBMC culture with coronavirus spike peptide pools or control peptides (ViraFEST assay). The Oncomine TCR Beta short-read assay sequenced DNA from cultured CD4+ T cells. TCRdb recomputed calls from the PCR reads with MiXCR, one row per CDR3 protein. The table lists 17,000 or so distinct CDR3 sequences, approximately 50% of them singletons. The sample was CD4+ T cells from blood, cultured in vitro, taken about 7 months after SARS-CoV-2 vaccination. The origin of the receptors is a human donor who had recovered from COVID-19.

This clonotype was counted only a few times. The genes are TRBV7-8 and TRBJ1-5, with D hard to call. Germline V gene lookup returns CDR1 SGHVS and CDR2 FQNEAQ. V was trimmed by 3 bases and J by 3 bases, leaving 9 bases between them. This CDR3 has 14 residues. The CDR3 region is CASSLGRYNQPQHF. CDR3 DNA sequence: TGTGCCAGCAGCTTGGGCCGCTACAATCAGCCCCAGCATTTT.

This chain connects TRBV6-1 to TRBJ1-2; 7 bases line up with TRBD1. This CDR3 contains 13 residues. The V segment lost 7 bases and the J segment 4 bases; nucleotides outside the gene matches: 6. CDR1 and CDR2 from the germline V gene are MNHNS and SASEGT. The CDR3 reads CASKPTGSYGYTF. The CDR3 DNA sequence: TGTGCCAGCAAACCGACAGGGTCCTATGGCTACACCTTC.

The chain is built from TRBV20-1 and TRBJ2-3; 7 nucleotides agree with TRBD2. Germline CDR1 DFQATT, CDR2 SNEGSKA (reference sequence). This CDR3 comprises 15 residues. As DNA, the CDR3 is TGCAGCTGGACCGGGAGTCTAGCGGACACAGATACGCAGTATTTT. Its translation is CSWTGSLADTDTQYF.

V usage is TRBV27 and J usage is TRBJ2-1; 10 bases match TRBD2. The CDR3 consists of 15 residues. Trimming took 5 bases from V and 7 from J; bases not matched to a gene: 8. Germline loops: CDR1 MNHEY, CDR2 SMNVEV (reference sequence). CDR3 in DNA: TGTGCCAGCAGTCTCCTAGCGGGAGATGTTAATGAGCAGTTCTTC. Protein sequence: CASSLLAGDVNEQFF.

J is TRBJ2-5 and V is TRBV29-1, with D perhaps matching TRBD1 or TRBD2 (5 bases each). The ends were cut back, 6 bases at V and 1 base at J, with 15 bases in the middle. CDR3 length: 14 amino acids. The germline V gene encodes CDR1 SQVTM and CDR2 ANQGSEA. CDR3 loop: CSVGRDGFQETQYF. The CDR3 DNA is TGCAGCGTGGGCCGGGACGGATTCCAAGAGACCCAGTACTTC.

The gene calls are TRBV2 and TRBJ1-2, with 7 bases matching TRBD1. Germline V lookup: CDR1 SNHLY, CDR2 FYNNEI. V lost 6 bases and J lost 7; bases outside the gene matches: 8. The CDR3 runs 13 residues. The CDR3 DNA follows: TGTGCCAGCAGACCCACAGGGGATTCTGGCTACACCTTC. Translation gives CASRPTGDSGYTF.

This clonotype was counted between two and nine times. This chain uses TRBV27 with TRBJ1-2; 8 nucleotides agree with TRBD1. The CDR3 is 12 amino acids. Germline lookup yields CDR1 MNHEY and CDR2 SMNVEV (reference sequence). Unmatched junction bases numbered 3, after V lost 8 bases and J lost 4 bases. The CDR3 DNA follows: TGTGCCAGCCTCGACAGGGGCTATGGCTACACCTTC. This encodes CASLDRGYGYTF.

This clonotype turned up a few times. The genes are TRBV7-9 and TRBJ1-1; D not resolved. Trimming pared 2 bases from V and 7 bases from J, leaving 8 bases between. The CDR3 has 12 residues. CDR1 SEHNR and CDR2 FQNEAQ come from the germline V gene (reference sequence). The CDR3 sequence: CASSLSPGEAFF. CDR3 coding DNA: TGTGCCAGCAGCTTATCCCCCGGTGAAGCTTTCTTT.

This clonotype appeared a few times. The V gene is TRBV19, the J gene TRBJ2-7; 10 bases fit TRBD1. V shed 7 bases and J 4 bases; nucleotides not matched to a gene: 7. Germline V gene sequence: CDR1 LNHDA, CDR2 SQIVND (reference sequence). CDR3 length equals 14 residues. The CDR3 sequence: CASIPTGGAYEQYF. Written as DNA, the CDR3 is TGTGCCAGTATCCCGACAGGGGGCGCTTACGAGCAGTACTTC.

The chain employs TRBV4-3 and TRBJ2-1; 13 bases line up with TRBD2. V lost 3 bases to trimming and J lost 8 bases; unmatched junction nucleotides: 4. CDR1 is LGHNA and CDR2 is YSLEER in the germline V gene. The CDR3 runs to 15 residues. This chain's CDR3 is CASSHGTSGKYEQFF. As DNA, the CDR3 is TGCGCCAGCAGCCACGGGACTAGCGGGAAATATGAGCAGTTCTTC.

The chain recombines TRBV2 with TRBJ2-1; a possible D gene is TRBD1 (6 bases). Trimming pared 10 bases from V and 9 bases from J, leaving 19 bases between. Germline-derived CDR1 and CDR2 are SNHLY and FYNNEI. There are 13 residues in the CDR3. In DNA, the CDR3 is TGTGCCACCTCAGGGGTCGGTGATATTGAGCAGTTCTTC. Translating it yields CATSGVGDIEQFF.

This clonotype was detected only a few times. CDR3 sequence (DNA): TGTGCCAGCAGCTTTTCTAGGCTCAATGAAGCTTTCTTT. This gives the protein CASSFSRLNEAFF. J is TRBJ1-1 and V is TRBV7-9; D is undetermined. The length of the CDR3 is 13 residues. Trimming removed 3 bases at V and 7 bases at J, with 12 bases between. Germline V gene sequence: CDR1 SEHNR, CDR2 FQNEAQ (reference sequence).

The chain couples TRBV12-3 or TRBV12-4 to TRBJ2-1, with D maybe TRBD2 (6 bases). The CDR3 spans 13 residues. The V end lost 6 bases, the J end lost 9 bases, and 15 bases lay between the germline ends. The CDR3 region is CASSPSGSVEQFF. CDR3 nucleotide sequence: TGTGCCAGCAGCCCCAGCGGGTCCGTTGAGCAGTTCTTC.

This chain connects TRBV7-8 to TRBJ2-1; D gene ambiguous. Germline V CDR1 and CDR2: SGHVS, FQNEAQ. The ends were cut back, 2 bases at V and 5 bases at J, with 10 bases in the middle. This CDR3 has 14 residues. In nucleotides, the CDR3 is TGTGCCAGCAGCTTAATAGCTAGTAACAATGAGCAGTTCTTC. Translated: CASSLIASNNEQFF.